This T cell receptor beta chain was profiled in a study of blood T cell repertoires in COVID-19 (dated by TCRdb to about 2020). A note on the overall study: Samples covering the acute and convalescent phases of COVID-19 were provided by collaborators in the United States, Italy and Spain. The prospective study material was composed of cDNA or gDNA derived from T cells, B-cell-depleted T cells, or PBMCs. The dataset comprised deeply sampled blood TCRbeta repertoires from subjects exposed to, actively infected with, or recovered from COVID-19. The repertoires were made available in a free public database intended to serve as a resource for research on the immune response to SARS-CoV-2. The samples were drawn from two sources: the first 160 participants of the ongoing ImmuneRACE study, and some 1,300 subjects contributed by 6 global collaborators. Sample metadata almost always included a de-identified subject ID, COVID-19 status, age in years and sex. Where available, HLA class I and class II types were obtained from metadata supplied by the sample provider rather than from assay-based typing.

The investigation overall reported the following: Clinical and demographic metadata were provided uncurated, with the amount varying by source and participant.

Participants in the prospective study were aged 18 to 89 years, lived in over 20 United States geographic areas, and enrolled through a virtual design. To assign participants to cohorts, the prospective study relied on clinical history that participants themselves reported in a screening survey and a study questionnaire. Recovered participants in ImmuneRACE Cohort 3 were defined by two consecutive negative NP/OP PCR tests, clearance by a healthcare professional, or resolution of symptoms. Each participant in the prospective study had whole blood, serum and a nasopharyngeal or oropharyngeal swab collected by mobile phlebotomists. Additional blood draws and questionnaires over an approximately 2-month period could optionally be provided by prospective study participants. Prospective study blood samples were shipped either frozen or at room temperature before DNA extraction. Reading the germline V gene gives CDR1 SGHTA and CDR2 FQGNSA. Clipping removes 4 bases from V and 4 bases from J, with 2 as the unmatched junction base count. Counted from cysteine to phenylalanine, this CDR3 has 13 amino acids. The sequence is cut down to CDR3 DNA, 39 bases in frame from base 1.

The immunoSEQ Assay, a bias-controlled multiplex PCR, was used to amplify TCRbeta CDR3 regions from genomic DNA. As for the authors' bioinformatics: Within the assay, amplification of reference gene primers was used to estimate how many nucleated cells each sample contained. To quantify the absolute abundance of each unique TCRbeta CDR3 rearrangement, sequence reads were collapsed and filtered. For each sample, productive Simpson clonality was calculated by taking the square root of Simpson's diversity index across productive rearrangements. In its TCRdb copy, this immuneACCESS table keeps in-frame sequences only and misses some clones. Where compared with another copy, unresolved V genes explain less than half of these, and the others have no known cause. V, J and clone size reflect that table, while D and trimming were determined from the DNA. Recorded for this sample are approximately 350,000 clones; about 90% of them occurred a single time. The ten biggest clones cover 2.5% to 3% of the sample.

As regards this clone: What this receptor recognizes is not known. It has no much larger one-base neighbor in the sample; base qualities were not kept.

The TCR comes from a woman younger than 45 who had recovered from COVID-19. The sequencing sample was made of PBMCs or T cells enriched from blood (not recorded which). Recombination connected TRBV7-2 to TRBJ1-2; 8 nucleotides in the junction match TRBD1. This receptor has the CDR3 CASSSDRAYGYTF. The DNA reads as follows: TGTGCCAGCAGCTCGGACAGGGCCTATGGCTACACCTTC.